Described below is a single T cell receptor (beta chain) sequence and its context. Its specificity is not known. The sample comes from a study of cytomegalovirus exposure and HLA in healthy donors. Study-wide results and limits: Presence/absence analyses rested on an assumption that sequencing depth was roughly uniform across donors. Among the sequence variants, a highly shared cluster was likely an artifact of sequencing. Rarity held for most TCR sequences, but there were some public TCRs that occurred in many donors.

V lost 2 bases and J 11 bases, leaving 12 bases between the germline ends. The CDR3 consists of 12 residues. Germline CDR1 reads SEHNR; CDR2 reads FQNEAQ (reference sequence). Amplification used 60 Vbeta primers and 13 Jbeta primers. The protocol was immunoSEQ multiplex PCR, while the TCRdb copy is restricted to in-frame clones and leaves out a portion. The table includes 60,000 to 70,000 clones, 78% detected once. Sequences were obtained from PBMCs. The receptor was isolated from a man in his forties in good health and CMV-seronegative. The rearrangement links TRBV7-9 to TRBJ1-1; D is undetermined. CDR3 sequence reads: CASSLSSQKAFF. CDR3 nucleotide sequence: TGTGCCAGCAGCTTATCTAGCCAGAAGGCTTTCTTT.